The clone carrying this TCR beta chain showed up many times. The antigen is unknown. These data come from a study of spatial heterogeneity in lung cancer. TCRdb called the 5' RACE reads again in MiXCR, with one record for every CDR3 protein. The sample holds about 24,000 distinct CDR3 sequences, approximately 9% seen once. The germline V gene has CDR1 LGHDT and CDR2 YNNKEL (reference sequence). Deletions cut 0 bases from V and 1 base from J, with 7 bases between. The CDR3 has 14 residues. Study-wide findings and caveats: Within tumors, counts of expanded alpha and beta TCRs tracked tumor mutation counts.

Time point given: sample taken at primary tumor resection. Whole RNA, which was extracted from tumor, nontumor lung tissue or frozen PBMC, was sequenced without any cell sorting. The receptor was derived from a male donor with early-stage non-small cell lung cancer. The sequenced sample was lung tumor tissue, obtained at surgery. The V call is TRBV3-1, the J call TRBJ2-7; possible D gene TRBD2, 5 bases. The CDR3 protein is CASSQDPGSYEQYF. DNA for the CDR3: TGTGCCAGCAGCCAAGATCCGGGGTCCTACGAGCAGTACTTC.